The 2 T cell receptor beta chains presented below share a single source sample, sequenced in a study of T cell responses to AZD1222 COVID-19 vaccine. Libraries were prepared by immunoSEQ multiplex PCR; TCRdb keeps only in-frame clonotypes and omits some of them. Of tens of thousands of clones listed, over 85% were seen once; the top ten hold more than 4%. Sequenced here: peripheral blood, sampled on day 0 of AZD1222 vaccination. All receptors come from an adult in good health.

The CDR3 is CASSFRYGYTF. The CDR3 DNA sequence: TGTGCCAGCAGCTTTCGGTATGGCTACACCTTC. The rearrangement links TRBV5-6 to TRBJ1-2; no clear D. CDR1 is SGHDT, CDR2 YYEEEE, per germline. V lost 2 bases, J lost 5 bases, and 4 bases lay in between. The CDR3 covers 11 residues.

The rearrangement joins TRBV5-5 to TRBJ1-1; 7 nucleotides match TRBD1. The CDR3 extends over 11 amino acids. Germline V gene data show CDR1 as SGHKS and CDR2 as YYEKEE (reference sequence). The J segment lost 8 bases and the V segment lost 4 bases, leaving 2 bases of the junction unmatched. CDR3 protein: CASSRGQEAFF. Written as DNA, the CDR3 is TGTGCCAGCAGCCGGGGACAGGAAGCTTTCTTT.